The 23 T cell receptor beta chains given below trace back to one sample, sequenced in a study of T-cell reconstitution after alpha-beta-depleted transplantation in children. Unique molecular identifiers were incorporated into the prepared TCRbeta library. TCRdb re-analysed the PCR reads in MiXCR, keeping a single row per CDR3 protein. Here the sample spans just over 950,000 distinct CDR3 sequences, roughly 29% being singletons. The input for sequencing was PBMCs, mostly from graft donor cells, taken 360 days after TCRalphabeta/CD19-depleted stem cell transplant. These receptors were collected from a boy younger than two who had a stem cell transplant for SCID, so the T cells may come from the graft donor.

V and J are TRBV9 and TRBJ2-2; D unclear. This CDR3 is 14 amino acids long. Germline V gene lookup returns CDR1 SGDLS and CDR2 YYNGEE. V lost 6 bases and J 0 bases, leaving 9 bases between the germline ends. In DNA, the CDR3 is TGTGCCAGCATGCTGAGGCCGAACACCGGGGAGCTGTTTTTT. This gives the protein CASMLRPNTGELFF.

The sample holds a few counts of this clonotype. This chain connects TRBV18 to TRBJ2-7, with a possible D match to TRBD1 (5 bases). Germline lookup yields CDR1 KGHSH and CDR2 LQKENI. This CDR3 has 13 residues. Trimming cost V 1 base and J 5 bases, with 9 bases left between them. The CDR3 sequence is CASSPLSGHEQYF. In nucleotides, the CDR3 is TGTGCCAGCTCACCACTGTCAGGGCACGAGCAGTACTTC.

This clonotype was recorded a few times. The V call is TRBV29-1, the J call TRBJ1-1, with TRBD1 as a possible D gene (5 bases). Germline assignment: CDR1 SQVTM and CDR2 ANQGSEA. The CDR3 covers 13 residues. This CDR3 reads CSAGTAPNTEAFF. The CDR3 DNA follows: TGCAGTGCAGGGACGGCTCCGAACACTGAAGCTTTCTTT.

The chain has TRBV20-1 and TRBJ1-2; no clear D. Germline V lookup: CDR1 DFQATT, CDR2 SNEGSKA (reference sequence). V shed 0 bases and J shed 4 bases, with 0 bases lying between them. The CDR3 loop spans 10 amino acids. CDR3 region: CSARDYGYTF. The CDR3 DNA sequence: TGCAGTGCTAGAGACTATGGCTACACCTTC.

This clonotype has just a few counts. This chain joins TRBV7-9 and TRBJ1-6; unclear D gene. V lost 0 bases and J lost 7, with 7 bases in between. This CDR3 has 14 amino acids. Germline CDR1 and CDR2: SEHNR and FQNEAQ (reference sequence). The CDR3 region is CASSLASPNSPLHF. The DNA of the CDR3 is TGTGCCAGCAGCTTAGCTTCCCCGAATTCACCCCTCCACTTT.

The V call is TRBV5-6, the J call TRBJ2-5; 8 bases line up with TRBD2. Trimming removed 4 bases from V and 3 bases from J; junction bases left unmatched: 11. CDR3 length: 16 amino acids. Germline V gene data show CDR1 as SGHDT and CDR2 as YYEEEE. CDR3 region: CASSPQAGDWEETQYF. The CDR3 nucleotides read TGTGCCAGCAGCCCACAAGCGGGGGATTGGGAAGAGACCCAGTACTTC.

This clonotype occurred a few times. The CDR3 sequence: CASSQESWGGYSPLHF. The CDR3 DNA sequence: TGTGCCAGCAGCCAAGAATCGTGGGGGGGTTATTCACCCCTCCACTTT. This chain links TRBV4-2 with TRBJ1-6, with TRBD1 as a possible D gene (5 bases). The V gene lost 0 bases and the J gene lost 8 bases, with 14 bases spanning the gap. In germline, CDR1 is LGHNA, CDR2 YNFKEQ. CDR3 length: 16 residues.

This clonotype was observed a few times. The chain employs TRBV12-3 or TRBV12-4 and TRBJ2-5; D is uncertain. CDR3 length: 14 amino acids. Trimming pared 2 bases from V and 2 bases from J, leaving 9 bases between. DNA for the CDR3: TGTGCCAGCAGTTTAAGGGCTCAGCAAGAGACCCAGTACTTC. This encodes CASSLRAQQETQYF.

The chain carries TRBV12-3 or TRBV12-4 and TRBJ2-2; 7 nucleotides agree with TRBD2. CDR3 length: 14 amino acids. The V segment lost 3 bases and the J segment 5 bases; nucleotides outside the gene matches: 3. CDR3 DNA sequence: TGTGCCAGCAGTTTTGCCGGGGGGACCGGGGAGCTGTTTTTT. Translation: CASSFAGGTGELFF.

The chain combines TRBV29-1 with TRBJ2-7, with a weak D call TRBD1 (5 bases). Looked up from germline, CDR1 is SQVTM and CDR2 is ANQGSEA. The CDR3 spans 12 residues. The V and J ends lost 3 bases and 0 bases respectively, with 6 bases between them. The DNA for the CDR3 is TGCAGCGTTGAGCAGGGCTCCTACGAGCAGTACTTC. Residues: CSVEQGSYEQYF.

This chain links TRBV7-9 with TRBJ1-1, with D maybe TRBD1 (5 bases). The germline gives CDR1 SEHNR, CDR2 FQNEAQ (reference sequence). Between the trimmed V and J ends, which lost 4 bases and 4 bases, there was a span of 16 bases. This CDR3 is built from 15 residues. CDR3 in amino acids: CASSSLGVGGTEAFF. CDR3 nucleotide sequence: TGTGCCAGCAGCTCGTTGGGAGTTGGGGGCACTGAAGCTTTCTTT.

The table lists this clonotype with a count of one. This chain joins TRBV3-1 and TRBJ2-5; weak D call: TRBD2 (6 bases). With 1 base removed from V and 3 bases from J, the gap between germline ends came to 15 bases. The CDR3 consists of 16 residues. Germline V gene sequence: CDR1 LGHDT, CDR2 YNNKEL (reference sequence). The CDR3 nucleotides are TGTGCCAGCAGCCAAGGAACCGGGACGGGAGAAGAGACCCAGTACTTC. Translating it yields CASSQGTGTGEETQYF.

In this sample, this clonotype turned up a few times. V and J are TRBV11-2 and TRBJ2-4; tentatively, D is TRBD2 (5 bases). The germline V and J ends were trimmed by 6 bases and 0 bases, with 18 bases remaining between them. CDR1 SGHAT and CDR2 FQNNGV come from the germline V gene. The CDR3 loop spans 17 amino acids. The CDR3 loop is CASRKTGLALAKNIQYF. CDR3 sequence (DNA): TGTGCCAGCAGGAAGACCGGCCTAGCCCTAGCCAAAAACATTCAGTACTTC.

The genes are TRBV12-3 or TRBV12-4 and TRBJ2-7, with TRBD2 identical over 9 bases. The CDR3 spans 17 residues. V shed 4 bases, J shed 3 bases, and the junction held 13 bases outside the gene matches. The CDR3 sequence is CASSSQLIAGANYEQYF. The DNA of the CDR3 is TGTGCCAGCAGTTCCCAACTTATAGCGGGGGCCAACTACGAGCAGTACTTC.

The rearrangement joins TRBV18 to TRBJ2-7; 9 bases fit TRBD1. The CDR3 loop spans 15 amino acids. V shed 0 bases and J 5 bases; nucleotides not matched to a gene: 5. Germline V lookup: CDR1 KGHSH, CDR2 LQKENI. The CDR3 bases are TGTGCCAGCTCACCACCGTCGGGACAGGGTAACGAGCAGTACTTC. Residues: CASSPPSGQGNEQYF.

This clonotype was counted between two and nine times. This chain uses TRBV12-3 or TRBV12-4 with TRBJ1-1, with 7 nucleotides matching TRBD1. The CDR3 sequence is 14 residues long. The ends lost 6 bases at V and 2 bases at J; junction bases unmatched: 6. The chain's CDR3 is CASSRGQINTEAFF. DNA for the CDR3: TGTGCCAGCAGCCGGGGACAGATAAACACTGAAGCTTTCTTT.

This rearrangement joins TRBV7-2 to TRBJ1-3; a weak D match, TRBD1 (6 bases). V was cut by 1 base and J by 3 bases, with 10 bases left in between. The CDR3 consists of 15 residues. Germline V gene lookup returns CDR1 SGHTA and CDR2 FQGNSA. The CDR3 sequence is CASSLVGGHGNTIYF. The CDR3 DNA sequence: TGTGCCAGCAGCTTAGTCGGGGGGCATGGAAACACCATATATTTT.

The chain joins TRBV12-3 or TRBV12-4 to TRBJ2-1; 9 bases match TRBD1. The CDR3 contains 14 residues. V shed 5 bases and J 7 bases; nucleotides not matched to a gene: 6. This chain's CDR3 is CASSGTGTKNEQFF. For the CDR3, the DNA is TGTGCCAGCAGTGGGACAGGGACGAAAAATGAGCAGTTCTTC.

The chain has TRBV3-1 and TRBJ2-7; no definite D call. Trimming left V 3 bases short and J 6 bases short, with 9 bases between. CDR1 is LGHDT, CDR2 YNNKEL, per germline (reference sequence). The CDR3 covers 12 residues. The CDR3 coding sequence is TGTGCCAGCAGCCAGCCCCATGGCGAGCAGTACTTC. The encoded protein is CASSQPHGEQYF.

This clonotype came up a few times. The rearrangement joins TRBV12-3 or TRBV12-4 to TRBJ1-5; D uncertain. The length of the CDR3 is 13 residues. The V and J ends lost 6 bases and 4 bases respectively, with 10 bases between them. The CDR3 sequence is CASSPGWNQPQHF. The CDR3 nucleotides read TGTGCCAGCAGCCCAGGCTGGAATCAGCCCCAGCATTTT.

This rearrangement joins TRBV5-1 to TRBJ2-1; possibly TRBD2 for D (5 bases). V lost 3 bases and J lost 0, with 16 bases in between. This CDR3 has 17 residues. The germline V gene encodes CDR1 SGHRS and CDR2 YFSETQ. The CDR3 sequence is CASSWAEAPSSYNEQFF. Written as DNA, the CDR3 is TGCGCCAGCAGCTGGGCGGAGGCGCCTAGCTCCTACAATGAGCAGTTCTTC.

The V call is TRBV7-8, the J call TRBJ2-1; 7 bases map to TRBD1. The junction had 9 bases not matched to a gene; V was cut back by 1 base and J by 3 bases. Germline values: CDR1 SGHVS, CDR2 FQNEAQ. The CDR3 contains 17 residues. The CDR3 DNA reads as TGTGCCAGCAGCTTAGGCTTAGACAGGGACAACTACAATGAGCAGTTCTTC. Residues: CASSLGLDRDNYNEQFF.

This chain uses TRBV5-1 with TRBJ2-3; D possibly corresponds to TRBD1 (5 bases). Germline lookup yields CDR1 SGHRS and CDR2 YFSETQ. V lost 4 bases and J 0 bases, leaving 9 bases between the germline ends. The CDR3 sequence is 14 residues long. The CDR3 nucleotides read TGCGCCAGCAGCACCAGGGCTAGCACAGATACGCAGTATTTT. Translation: CASSTRASTDTQYF.